Each of the 20 T cell receptor beta chains below was sequenced from the same sample in a study of T cell responses to AZD1222 COVID-19 vaccine. TCRdb's table, derived via immunoSEQ multiplex PCR, lists solely in-frame clones and lacks some. The table lists about 130,000 clones, 92% of them singletons. The sequencing here drew on peripheral blood, taken on day 0 of AZD1222 vaccination. All receptors come from an adult in good health.

V usage is TRBV9 and J usage is TRBJ1-3, with D perhaps matching TRBD1 (5 bases). The CDR3 length is 15 residues. V gave up 0 bases and J gave up 0 bases, with 7 bases separating them. Germline values: CDR1 SGDLS, CDR2 YYNGEE. CDR3 sequence reads: CASSVGGSSGNTIYF. CDR3 nucleotides: TGTGCCAGCAGCGTAGGGGGGAGCTCTGGAAACACCATATATTTT.

The rearrangement uses TRBV28 and TRBJ2-3; 7 bases map to TRBD2. The CDR3 extends over 17 amino acids. Per the germline V gene, CDR1 is MDHEN and CDR2 is SYDVKM. The V and J ends lost 2 bases and 1 base, in that order; junction bases with no gene match: 9. CDR3 loop: CASSLRASGRGTDTQYF. In DNA form, the CDR3 reads TGTGCCAGCAGTTTAAGGGCTAGCGGTCGGGGCACAGATACGCAGTATTTT.

The genes are TRBV6-1 and TRBJ2-5; TRBD1 aligns across 7 bases. The DNA end favors TRBJ2-7, so the J call may be wrong. Germline-derived CDR1 and CDR2 are MNHNS and SASEGT. This CDR3 is built from 15 residues. The CDR3: CASSEGDRSYYEQYF. The CDR3 nucleotides are TGTGCCAGCAGTGAAGGGGACAGAAGTTACTACGAGCAGTACTTC.

Comment on this clone: One junction end disagrees with the germline gene, perhaps due to a read error. This chain uses TRBV10-1 with TRBJ1-2; D is unclear. Germline V gives CDR1 WNHNN, CDR2 SYGVQD (reference sequence). The CDR3 length is 12 residues. The DNA of the CDR3 is TGCGCCAGCAGTGAGTCAGCAACACAACGTATCTTC. It specifies CASSESATQRIF.

This chain links TRBV9 with TRBJ1-1; D is possibly TRBD1 (5 bases). CDR3 length: 14 residues. V was trimmed by 2 bases and J by 2 bases, leaving 10 bases between them. Germline values: CDR1 SGDLS, CDR2 YYNGEE. The CDR3 reads CASSVRGGNTEAFF. CDR3 nucleotide sequence: TGTGCCAGCAGCGTCCGTGGGGGAAACACTGAAGCTTTCTTT.

The V gene is TRBV28, the J gene TRBJ2-1, with D possibly TRBD2 on 5 matching bases. V shed 5 bases and J shed 9 bases, with 17 bases lying between them. Looked up from germline, CDR1 is MDHEN and CDR2 is SYDVKM. The CDR3 sequence is 14 residues long. This CDR3 reads CASSRGTEMGEQFF. DNA for the CDR3: TGTGCCAGCAGTCGGGGAACCGAGATGGGTGAGCAGTTCTTC.

The chain is built from TRBV5-1 and TRBJ2-7; D uncertain. The CDR3 runs 16 residues. V lost 2 bases, J lost 5 bases, and 20 bases lay in between. Germline V gives CDR1 SGHRS, CDR2 YFSETQ. The CDR3 coding sequence is TGCGCCAGCAGCTTCCTTTCCGGGCTATCACCCGACGAGCAGTACTTC. Residues: CASSFLSGLSPDEQYF.

This chain connects TRBV28 to TRBJ1-2, with D maybe TRBD1 (5 bases). The CDR3 spans 14 residues. Trimming took off 7 bases at V and 7 bases at J, with 19 bases between the two ends. Germline assignment: CDR1 MDHEN and CDR2 SYDVKM. Here the CDR3 reads CASITKGAGLGYTF. The CDR3 region has the DNA TGTGCCAGCATTACTAAAGGGGCAGGGCTTGGCTACACCTTC.

The chain combines TRBV11-2 with TRBJ2-7; 8 nucleotides line up with TRBD1. V shed 1 base, J shed 3 bases, and the junction held 2 bases outside the gene matches. Germline V lookup: CDR1 SGHAT, CDR2 FQNNGV. There are 14 residues in the CDR3. The DNA for the CDR3 is TGTGCCAGCAGCTTAGTTACAGGGGGCTACGAGCAGTACTTC. It codes for CASSLVTGGYEQYF.

This clone was recorded a few times. V is TRBV9 and J is TRBJ2-3; D may match TRBD1 or TRBD2 (5 bases each). CDR3 length equals 15 residues. V lost 0 bases and J 6 bases, leaving 14 bases between the germline ends. CDR1 and CDR2 (germline): SGDLS, YYNGEE. The CDR3 DNA is TGTGCCAGCAGCGTAGAGGGACGCCCCGGGGATACGCAGTATTTT. It codes for CASSVEGRPGDTQYF.

This chain uses TRBV18 with TRBJ1-2; TRBD1 matches at 7 bases. CDR1 is KGHSH, CDR2 LQKENI, per germline. This CDR3 comprises 13 residues. V gave up 5 bases and J gave up 2 bases; unmatched junction bases: 2. The CDR3, as DNA: TGTGCCAGCTCATTACAGGGGAACTATGGCTACACCTTC. Translated, it gives CASSLQGNYGYTF.

The J gene is TRBJ2-1, the V gene TRBV6-2 or TRBV6-3; weak D call: TRBD2 (5 bases). This CDR3 is built from 17 residues. Germline loops: CDR1 MNHEY, CDR2 SVGEGT. With 6 bases removed from V and 8 bases from J, the gap between germline ends came to 26 bases. As DNA, the CDR3 is TGTGCCAGCAGCCTCAGGAGGCAGAAAACACTTGGCGATGAGCAGTTCTTC. Translated: CASSLRRQKTLGDEQFF.

The J gene is TRBJ2-1, the V gene TRBV5-1; 7 bases map to TRBD1. The V segment lost 4 bases and the J segment 0 bases; nucleotides outside the gene matches: 4. Germline V gene data show CDR1 as SGHRS and CDR2 as YFSETQ. CDR3 length: 15 amino acids. Here the CDR3 DNA reads TGCGCCAGCAGCACCGGGGACAGCTCCTACAATGAGCAGTTCTTC. It codes for CASSTGDSSYNEQFF.

CDR3 coding DNA: TGTGCCAGTAACTGGGGTAGCTATGGCTACACCTTC. Residues: CASNWGSYGYTF. The chain couples TRBV19 to TRBJ1-2, with unresolved D. The CDR3 length is 12 residues. Germline V CDR1 and CDR2: LNHDA, SQIVND (reference sequence). Deletions cut 7 bases from V and 4 bases from J, with 10 bases between.

The genes are TRBV5-6 and TRBJ2-7; maybe TRBD2 (6 bases). The germline V gene has CDR1 SGHDT and CDR2 YYEEEE. There are 14 residues in the CDR3. V was trimmed by 3 bases and J by 2 bases, leaving 12 bases between them. CDR3 DNA: TGTGCCAGCAGCTCTCTAGCGATAGCCTACGAGCAGTACTTC. Translated: CASSSLAIAYEQYF. The full variable domain, its missing parts supplied by reference TRBV5-6 and TRBJ2-7, is DAGVTQSPTHLIKTRGQQVTLRCSPKSGHDTVSWYQQALGQGPQFIFQYYEEEERQRGNFPDRFSGHQFPNYSSELNVNALLLGDSALYLCASSSLAIAYEQYFGPGTRLTVT.

The J gene is TRBJ2-5, the V gene TRBV12-5; D ambiguous. This CDR3 comprises 13 residues. Germline V gene data show CDR1 as LGHNT and CDR2 as FRNRAP. Trimming cost V 3 bases and J 4 bases, with 9 bases left between them. In DNA, the CDR3 is TGTGCTAGTGGTTTCCCCCCGGGAGAGACCCAGTACTTC. Its protein is CASGFPPGETQYF.

The chain has TRBV28 and TRBJ1-1, with D possibly matching TRBD1 (5 bases). CDR3 length equals 13 residues. CDR1 and CDR2 from the germline V gene are MDHEN and SYDVKM. The germline V and J ends were trimmed by 2 bases and 5 bases, with 9 bases remaining between them. CDR3 sequence (DNA): TGTGCCAGCAGTTTACGGGGACCGACTGAAGCTTTCTTT. The encoded protein is CASSLRGPTEAFF.

V and J are TRBV15 and TRBJ1-2, with D hard to call. Looked up from germline, CDR1 is LNHNV and CDR2 is YYDKDF (reference sequence). The CDR3 consists of 17 residues. V lost 0 bases, J lost 3 bases, and 17 bases lay in between. Here the CDR3 DNA reads TGTGCCACCAGCAGAGATAACGGACTGGGGTCATACTATGGCTACACCTTC. Protein: CATSRDNGLGSYYGYTF.

The J gene is TRBJ1-1, the V gene TRBV7-2; D call uncertain. The germline V and J ends were trimmed by 5 bases and 0 bases, with 16 bases remaining between them. Germline CDR1 SGHTA, CDR2 FQGNSA. CDR3 length equals 16 residues. In DNA, the CDR3 is TGTGCCAGCAGCCCGGCGGGTCCGGGTATGAACACTGAAGCTTTCTTT. Translation gives CASSPAGPGMNTEAFF.

CDR3 bases: TGTGCCAGCAGCCAGGACATCCTACTTGGGGCAGATACGCAGTATTTT. Translation: CASSQDILLGADTQYF. The V call is TRBV14, the J call TRBJ2-3, with D possibly being TRBD1 (5 bases). The CDR3 loop spans 16 amino acids. Germline V gene lookup returns CDR1 SGHDN and CDR2 FVKESK. Between the trimmed V and J ends, which lost 3 bases and 4 bases, there was a span of 17 bases.